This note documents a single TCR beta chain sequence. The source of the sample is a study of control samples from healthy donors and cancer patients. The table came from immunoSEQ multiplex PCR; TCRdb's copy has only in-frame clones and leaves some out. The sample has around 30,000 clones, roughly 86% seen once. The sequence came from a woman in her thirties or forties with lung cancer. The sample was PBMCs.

In DNA form, the CDR3 reads TGTGCCAGCAGCTCAGGACGAATCAGGAGCACAGATACGCAGTATTTT. As protein: CASSSGRIRSTDTQYF. This chain connects TRBV11-3 to TRBJ2-3; no clear D gene. Germline V gene data show CDR1 as SGHNT and CDR2 as YENEEA. The CDR3 is 16 residues long. V was pared by 4 bases and J by 0 bases, with 14 bases between.